This T cell receptor beta chain appears in the sequencing data of a study of shared clonotypes between healthy human individuals. Study context: A few men and two women, aged 18 to 49, were donors.

Measured with immunoSEQ multiplex PCR; TCRdb has only the in-frame clones, and not every one. The repertoire includes roughly 2 million clones, around 95% of them detected once, and around 0.13% sits in the top ten. Regarding the study as a whole: Donor clonotype sharing was expected to depend on sequencing depth. The four-donor shared clonotypes exceeded non-shared clonotypes in generation probability, with non-shared ones scoring lower.

Concerning this clone itself: Antigen: not known.

The CDR3 is 12 residues long. The V end was cut by 5 bases, the J end by 7 bases, with 8 bases between. Germline CDR1 and CDR2: SGHTA and FQGNSA. This TCR derives from a man between 18 and 35 years old in good health. J is TRBJ2-2 and V is TRBV7-2; D ambiguous. Sequencing was carried out using naive CD4+ T cells sorted from blood. Indicated subset: CD45RA+ positively selected. In DNA form, the CDR3 reads TGTGCCAGCAGCCAGAAACTCGGGGAGCTGTTTTTT. Protein: CASSQKLGELFF.